The 20 T cell receptor beta chains in this list originate from one sample, sequenced in a study of blood T cell repertoires in COVID-19. Measured with immunoSEQ multiplex PCR; TCRdb has only the in-frame clones, and not every one. The repertoire holds 250,000 to 350,000 clones, with about nine tenths as singletons. What was sequenced was PBMCs or T cells enriched from blood (not recorded which). The receptors here all came from a woman in her twenties or thirties who had recovered from COVID-19.

This sequence joins TRBV4-2 and TRBJ2-1; 11 bases are a match to TRBD2. This CDR3 is built from 23 residues. Germline V gene lookup returns CDR1 LGHNA and CDR2 YNFKEQ. V shed 3 bases, J shed 6 bases, and the junction held 28 bases outside the gene matches. The CDR3 loop reads CASSHYWGGLAAARKGGGNEQFF. The CDR3 coding sequence is TGTGCCAGCAGCCACTACTGGGGGGGACTAGCGGCGGCAAGGAAGGGCGGCGGCAATGAGCAGTTCTTC.

The V gene is TRBV10-1, the J gene TRBJ2-1; TRBD1 agrees at 9 bases. This CDR3 has 14 residues. Per germline, CDR1 WNHNN and CDR2 SYGVQD (reference sequence). After removal of 2 bases from V and 8 bases from J, the junction contained 4 bases not matched to a gene. CDR3 nucleotides: TGCGCCAGCAGTGAGGGGACAGGGTTGGATGAGCAGTTCTTC. It is translated as CASSEGTGLDEQFF.

The chain joins TRBV3-1 (or the pseudogene TRBV3-2) to TRBJ2-1, with 14 bases that match TRBD2. J gave up 7 bases and V 3 bases, and 11 bases lay outside the gene matches. Germline loops: CDR1 LGHDT, CDR2 YNNKEL (reference sequence). The CDR3 sequence is 18 residues long. In nucleotides, the CDR3 is TGTGCCAGCAGCCATCCCCTCTCCGGGACTAGCGGGAGAAATGAGCAGTTCTTC. Translated: CASSHPLSGTSGRNEQFF.

The chain uses TRBV7-8 and TRBJ1-1, with D uncertain. The CDR3 loop spans 15 amino acids. Trimming took off 1 base at V and 0 bases at J, with 9 bases between the two ends. Looked up from germline, CDR1 is SGHVS and CDR2 is FQNEAQ. As DNA, the CDR3 is TGTGCCAGCAGCTTAGTGCTTCAGGTGAACACTGAAGCTTTCTTT. Amino acids: CASSLVLQVNTEAFF.

The chain combines TRBV29-1 with TRBJ2-5; a possible D gene is TRBD1 (6 bases). Germline V CDR1 and CDR2: SQVTM, ANQGSEA. The CDR3 runs 15 residues. The ends were cut back, 6 bases at V and 2 bases at J, with 19 bases in the middle. As DNA, the CDR3 is TGCAGCGTGAGGGGATACAGGGATTCGCAAGAGACCCAGTACTTC. It yields the protein CSVRGYRDSQETQYF.

This clone was counted a few times. The chain employs TRBV9 and TRBJ2-5; 8 bases match TRBD1. Per germline, CDR1 SGDLS and CDR2 YYNGEE. J was trimmed by 6 bases and V by 0 bases; bases with no gene match: 10. The CDR3 is 16 amino acids. The CDR3 reads CASSVGAGGAGQTQYF. For the CDR3, the DNA is TGTGCCAGCAGCGTAGGGGCAGGGGGCGCGGGCCAGACCCAGTACTTC.

The rearrangement joins TRBV19 to TRBJ1-4; no clear D. Germline V gene sequence: CDR1 LNHDA, CDR2 SQIVND (reference sequence). V lost 6 bases and J 8 bases, leaving 7 bases between the germline ends. The CDR3 consists of 11 residues. CDR3 loop: CASSYSEKLFF. CDR3 coding DNA: TGTGCCAGTAGCTATTCCGAAAAACTGTTTTTT.

CDR3 in amino acids: CASSRTGTGVSNEQFF. The CDR3 nucleotides read TGTGCCAGCTCGCGGACCGGGACAGGGGTTTCCAATGAGCAGTTCTTC. This chain uses TRBV18 with TRBJ2-1; 10 nucleotides align to TRBD1. V lost 6 bases, J lost 6 bases, and 11 bases stayed unmatched. CDR1 is KGHSH and CDR2 is LQKENI in the germline V gene. CDR3 size: 16 residues.

The V and J genes are TRBV28 and TRBJ2-7; the D gene is possibly TRBD2 (5 bases). Per germline, CDR1 MDHEN and CDR2 SYDVKM. The CDR3 is 13 amino acids. V was pared by 10 bases and J by 0 bases, with 13 bases between. The CDR3 here is CATGKAVSYEQYF. CDR3 sequence (DNA): TGTGCCACCGGGAAAGCGGTCTCCTACGAGCAGTACTTC.

The chain employs TRBV6-2 or TRBV6-3 and TRBJ2-3, with D possibly matching TRBD1 (5 bases). The CDR3 runs to 17 residues. Trimming shortened V by 1 base and J by 0 bases, and 14 bases separated the two germline ends. Germline loops: CDR1 MNHEY, CDR2 SVGEGT. CDR3 nucleotide sequence: TGTGCCAGCAGTTACTGGTCGTGGCCAGGGAGCACAGATACGCAGTATTTT. It encodes CASSYWSWPGSTDTQYF.

The rearrangement joins TRBV7-3 to TRBJ2-2; TRBD1 aligns across 9 bases. V was pared by 5 bases and J by 6 bases, with 7 bases of the junction left unmatched. This CDR3 is 15 amino acids long. Germline CDR1 reads SGHTA; CDR2 reads FQGTGA. The CDR3 loop reads CASSDTGGAAGELFF. The CDR3 DNA sequence: TGTGCCAGCAGCGATACAGGGGGCGCGGCCGGGGAGCTGTTTTTT.

The V and J genes are TRBV10-3 and TRBJ2-1; 12 nucleotides align to TRBD2. The CDR3 runs 15 residues. V shed 0 bases and J 10 bases; nucleotides not matched to a gene: 4. CDR1 and CDR2 (germline): ENHRY, SYGVKD. The CDR3: CAISESTSGSEEQFF. Here the CDR3 DNA reads TGTGCCATCAGTGAGTCGACTAGCGGGAGTGAAGAGCAGTTCTTC.

The chain combines TRBV4-1 with TRBJ1-3; D is undetermined. Germline V gene data show CDR1 as MGHRA and CDR2 as YSYEKL. The CDR3 is 14 residues long. V lost 1 base to trimming and J lost 4 bases, with 8 bases between them. The CDR3 DNA sequence: TGCGCCAGCAGCCAAGTCAGTACAGGAAACACCATATATTTT. Residues: CASSQVSTGNTIYF.

V is TRBV5-1 and J is TRBJ1-2; D uncertain. This CDR3 comprises 13 residues. CDR1 SGHRS and CDR2 YFSETQ come from the germline V gene. Trimming stripped 0 bases from V and 7 bases from J, with 10 bases between. DNA for the CDR3: TGCGCCAGCAGCTTGGAGGGAGTCGGTGGCTACACCTTC. Translated: CASSLEGVGGYTF.

As DNA, the CDR3 is TGTGCCAGCAGCCGAGACAGGGAGGAGACCCAGTACTTC. It yields the protein CASSRDREETQYF. The V call is TRBV7-8, the J call TRBJ2-5; 7 bases fit TRBD1. Unmatched junction bases numbered 5, after V lost 5 bases and J lost 5 bases. CDR3 size: 13 residues. Germline V gives CDR1 SGHVS, CDR2 FQNEAQ.

The CDR3, as DNA: TGTGCCAGCAGCAACGGGGCTAGCGGTTACAATGAGCAGTTCTTC. As protein: CASSNGASGYNEQFF. The gene calls are TRBV7-2 and TRBJ2-1, with 7 bases aligning to TRBD2. V lost 5 bases to trimming and J lost 4 bases; unmatched junction nucleotides: 8. There are 15 residues in the CDR3. Germline lookup yields CDR1 SGHTA and CDR2 FQGNSA.

This clone has just one count. The rearrangement uses TRBV19 and TRBJ1-6; TRBD1 aligns across 9 bases. From germline, CDR1 is LNHDA and CDR2 SQIVND (reference sequence). Trimming removed 6 bases from V and 5 bases from J; junction bases left unmatched: 11. The CDR3 loop spans 17 amino acids. DNA of the CDR3: TGTGCCAGTAGCGAAACCGGGACAGGGTCTAATAATTCACCCCTCCACTTT. Encoded protein: CASSETGTGSNNSPLHF.

Here the CDR3 reads CASSLIGGETQYF. The DNA for the CDR3 is TGTGCCAGCAGCTTAATCGGAGGGGAGACCCAGTACTTC. The rearrangement links TRBV7-3 to TRBJ2-5; D possibly corresponds to TRBD2 (6 bases). The CDR3 extends over 13 amino acids. Germline V gives CDR1 SGHTA, CDR2 FQGTGA. V was pared by 1 base and J by 5 bases, with 8 bases between.

This chain uses TRBV5-6 with TRBJ2-7; D unresolved. This CDR3 comprises 14 residues. Germline lookup yields CDR1 SGHDT and CDR2 YYEEEE. Trimming removed 0 bases at V and 3 bases at J, with 10 bases between. This CDR3 reads CASSLVQKDYEQYF. DNA of the CDR3: TGTGCCAGCAGCTTGGTACAGAAAGACTACGAGCAGTACTTC.

V usage is TRBV6-2 or TRBV6-3 and J usage is TRBJ1-1; D ambiguous. This CDR3 is built from 13 residues. The germline V and J ends were trimmed by 0 bases and 7 bases, with 9 bases remaining between them. Germline assignment: CDR1 MNHEY and CDR2 SVGEGT. CDR3 nucleotide sequence: TGTGCCAGCAGTTACTCGGAGTTATATGAAGCTTTCTTT. Translation: CASSYSELYEAFF.